These 9 T cell receptor beta chains originate from one sample sequenced in a study of cytomegalovirus exposure and HLA in healthy donors (dated by TCRdb to the late 2010s). The receptor library was made with the immunoSEQ multiplex PCR assay. A mixture of 60 forward primers for TCR Vbeta segments and 13 reverse primers for TCR Jbeta segments was used in the multiplex PCR. In TCRdb, the immuneACCESS table is reduced to in-frame sequences with V and J assigned. These tables do not hold every clone; where another copy was compared, an unresolved V gene accounts for under half, and the others remain unexplained. This sample comprises about 76,000 clones, around 80% of them detected only once. Together, the top ten hold 9.5% to 13% of the sample. The sequenced sample consisted of PBMCs. All receptors derive from a male donor in good health and CMV-seropositive.

This clone was seen only a few times. CDR3 protein: CAWSGIAGFYNEQFF. The CDR3 DNA reads TGTGCCTGGAGTGGGATAGCGGGGTTCTACAATGAGCAGTTCTTC. The gene calls are TRBV30 and TRBJ2-1; 8 nucleotides line up with TRBD2. The CDR3 consists of 15 residues. V lost 1 base to trimming and J lost 3 bases; unmatched junction nucleotides: 5. CDR1 and CDR2 from the germline V gene are GTSNPN and SVGIG (reference sequence). Drawing the rest from reference TRBV30 and TRBJ2-1, the complete variable domain is SQTIHQWPATLVQPVGSPLSLECTVEGTSNPNLYWYRQAAGRGLQLLFYSVGIGQISSEVPQNLSASRPQDRQFILSSKKLLLSDSGFYLCAWSGIAGFYNEQFFGPGTRLTVL.

This chain uses TRBV4-2 with TRBJ2-1, with TRBD2 matching over 14 bases. The CDR3 has 15 amino acids. Germline-derived CDR1 and CDR2 are LGHNA and YNFKEQ. J gave up 10 bases and V 0 bases, and 2 bases lay outside the gene matches. CDR3 amino acids: CASSQDRLAGGEQFF. In DNA form, the CDR3 reads TGTGCCAGCAGCCAAGATCGACTAGCGGGAGGGGAGCAGTTCTTC.

The gene calls are TRBV2 and TRBJ2-7; 9 positions agree with TRBD1. With 6 bases clipped from V and 6 bases from J, the junction kept 3 bases outside the gene matches. Per germline, CDR1 SNHLY and CDR2 FYNNEI. The CDR3 spans 12 residues. The CDR3 nucleotides are TGTGCCAGCAGCGGACAGGGGTTCGAGCAGTACTTC. Amino acid sequence: CASSGQGFEQYF.

On this clone itself: At one end, the junction sequence differs from germline, possibly due to a read error. Within the sample, other DNA sequences also encode this same CDR3. CDR3: CASSPGQNEKLFF. The CDR3 coding sequence is TGTGCTAGCTCACCGGGGCAGAATGAAAAACTGTTTTTT. This rearrangement joins TRBV18 to TRBJ1-4; D is perhaps TRBD1 (5 bases). This CDR3 region has 13 residues. The V gene's germline CDR1 is KGHSH and CDR2 LQKENI.

The chain joins TRBV2 to TRBJ2-7, with no clear D. V lost 8 bases and J 2 bases, leaving 10 bases between the germline ends. Germline assignment: CDR1 SNHLY and CDR2 FYNNEI. The CDR3 length is 12 residues. Here the CDR3 DNA reads TGTGCCAGCTCCAACATTGCCTACGAGCAGTACTTC. This gives the protein CASSNIAYEQYF.

This chain uses TRBV11-3 with TRBJ1-1, with no clear D. V was pared by 0 bases and J by 4 bases, with 6 bases between. CDR3 length: 13 amino acids. Germline V gene lookup returns CDR1 SGHNT and CDR2 YENEEA. CDR3 sequence reads: CASSLEQSTEAFF. The CDR3 nucleotides are TGTGCCAGCAGCTTAGAGCAGTCCACTGAAGCTTTCTTT.

This clone was counted only a few times. The chain carries TRBV18 and TRBJ2-5; tentative D call: TRBD2 (5 bases). Germline loops: CDR1 KGHSH, CDR2 LQKENI. This CDR3 has 14 amino acids. V lost 3 bases, J lost 4 bases, and 12 bases lay in between. In DNA form, the CDR3 reads TGTGCCAGCTCACCTCTTATCGGAGGAGAGACCCAGTACTTC. Amino acids: CASSPLIGGETQYF. Using reference TRBV18 and TRBJ2-5 for the parts outside the CDR3, the full variable domain is NAGVMQNPRHLVRRRGQEARLRCSPMKGHSHVYWYRQLPEEGLKFMVYLQKENIIDESGMPKERFSAEFPKEGPSILRIQQVVRGDSAAYFCASSPLIGGETQYFGPGTRLLVL.

The chain links TRBV4-1 to TRBJ2-7; D is unclear. Germline V gene sequence: CDR1 MGHRA, CDR2 YSYEKL. The CDR3 covers 12 residues. The V end was cut by 0 bases, the J end by 6 bases, with 6 bases between. CDR3 sequence (DNA): TGCGCCAGCAGCCAAGATGGCGGCGAGCAGTACTTC. Amino acids: CASSQDGGEQYF.

This clone was observed once. The chain uses TRBV5-1 and TRBJ1-2; D might be TRBD1 (5 bases). The length of the CDR3 is 13 residues. CDR1 SGHRS and CDR2 YFSETQ come from the germline V gene. V was clipped by 0 bases and J by 4 bases, with 7 bases between them. The CDR3, as DNA: TGCGCCAGCAGCTTGGAGGGGTCCTATGGCTACACCTTC. This gives the protein CASSLEGSYGYTF. Filled out from reference TRBV5-1 and TRBJ1-2, the complete variable domain reads KAGVTQTPRYLIKTRGQQVTLSCSPISGHRSVSWYQQTPGQGLQFLFEYFSETQRNKGNFPGRFSGRQFSNSRSEMNVSTLELGDSALYLCASSLEGSYGYTFGSGTRLTVV.